Shown below are 15 T cell receptor beta chains from a single sample sequenced in a study of memory CD8 T cells in hepatitis C reinfection. As for time point: pre-reinfection, 55 to 20 weeks before reinfection detection. No in vitro expansion preceded TCR sequencing of the sorted cells. Libraries were prepared by immunoSEQ multiplex PCR; TCRdb keeps only in-frame clonotypes and omits some of them. The sample contains 50,000 or so clones, roughly nine tenths of which appear only once. The sequencing sample was made of naive CD8+ T cells sorted from blood. The receptors were sampled from a man between 18 and 29 years old with hepatitis C virus infection.

This sequence joins TRBV7-8 and TRBJ1-1; 7 nucleotides match TRBD1. The CDR3 extends over 17 amino acids. Losses at the gene ends were 1 base for V and 1 base for J; bases not matched to a gene: 9. The germline V gene encodes CDR1 SGHVS and CDR2 FQNEAQ. In DNA form, the CDR3 reads TGTGCCAGCAGCTTAGGCGTTATTAGGACAGGGAACACTGAAGCTTTCTTT. It yields the protein CASSLGVIRTGNTEAFF.

The J gene is TRBJ2-1, the V gene TRBV27; 8 bases fit TRBD1. V shed 4 bases and J 9 bases; nucleotides not matched to a gene: 11. The length of the CDR3 is 15 residues. Germline V lookup: CDR1 MNHEY, CDR2 SMNVEV (reference sequence). The CDR3 DNA reads as TGTGCCAGCAGTTATAGCACAGGGGGGTCCGGTGAGCAGTTCTTC. Protein product: CASSYSTGGSGEQFF.

This chain links TRBV11-2 with TRBJ2-7; tentative D call: TRBD1 (6 bases). Germline V gene lookup returns CDR1 SGHAT and CDR2 FQNNGV. V shed 5 bases and J shed 2 bases, with 13 bases lying between them. This CDR3 comprises 14 residues. CDR3 sequence (DNA): TGTGCCAGCAGCGACACCGGGACAACCTACGAGCAGTACGTC. Translating it yields CASSDTGTTYEQYV.

In this sample, this clone turned up once. This chain links TRBV6-5 with TRBJ1-2; TRBD1 is a possible D gene (5 bases). The CDR3 length is 12 residues. The germline gives CDR1 MNHEY, CDR2 SVGAGI. Deletions cut 5 bases from V and 5 bases from J, with 9 bases between. CDR3 bases: TGTGCCAGCAGTCCGGGGGTTTATGGCTACACCTTC. It specifies CASSPGVYGYTF.

The chain is built from TRBV19 and TRBJ2-5, with D unresolved. The CDR3 spans 13 residues. Trimming pared 2 bases from V and 5 bases from J, leaving 9 bases between. Germline-derived CDR1 and CDR2 are LNHDA and SQIVND (reference sequence). CDR3 bases: TGTGCCAGTAGTATACTGGTTGGCGAGACCCAGTACTTC. Its protein is CASSILVGETQYF.

The rearrangement joins TRBV29-1 to TRBJ2-7; 8 bases align to TRBD1. The CDR3 covers 13 residues. The V gene's germline CDR1 is SQVTM and CDR2 ANQGSEA. Trimming cost V 2 bases and J 5 bases; bases outside gene matches: 5. The CDR3 coding sequence is TGCAGCGTTGAATCAGGGGGCGGGAACGAGCAGTACTTC. The encoded protein is CSVESGGGNEQYF.

The chain uses TRBV29-1 and TRBJ2-1; TRBD2 matches at 8 bases. The ends lost 1 base at V and 3 bases at J; junction bases unmatched: 5. The CDR3 is 15 amino acids. Germline CDR1 reads SQVTM; CDR2 reads ANQGSEA. CDR3 bases: TGCAGCGTTGAAGGCCTAGCGGGCTTCTACAATGAGCAGTTCTTC. It translates to CSVEGLAGFYNEQFF.

This clone showed up just once. The chain recombines TRBV27 with TRBJ1-1; no definite D call. The CDR3 contains 15 residues. V dropped 0 bases and J dropped 2 bases, with 10 bases sitting between them. CDR1 MNHEY and CDR2 SMNVEV come from the germline V gene (reference sequence). The CDR3 protein is CASSLSGAVNTEAFF. The DNA for the CDR3 is TGTGCCAGCAGTTTATCAGGCGCGGTTAACACTGAAGCTTTCTTT.

In its sample, this clone was seen once. DNA for the CDR3: TGTGCCAGCAGCTTAGCCCTAGCGGGCCTCCAAGAGACCCAGTACTTC. Its translation is CASSLALAGLQETQYF. The rearrangement uses TRBV7-9 and TRBJ2-5, with 8 bases aligning to TRBD2. Trimming at V came to 0 bases and at J to 1 base, leaving 4 bases not matched to a gene. Germline CDR1 is SEHNR and CDR2 is FQNEAQ (reference sequence). The CDR3 contains 16 residues.

The gene calls are TRBV6-6 and TRBJ1-1, with 9 positions matching TRBD1. The CDR3 consists of 14 residues. Per germline, CDR1 MNHNY and CDR2 SVGAGI (reference sequence). With V trimmed by 6 bases and J by 1 base, 3 bases remained unmatched. The CDR3 sequence: CASSWTGANTEAFF. As DNA, the CDR3 is TGTGCCAGCAGCTGGACAGGGGCGAACACTGAAGCTTTCTTT.

This clone was detected only a few times. The chain couples TRBV4-3 to TRBJ2-1; 8 bases line up with TRBD2. V lost 1 base and J lost 5; bases outside the gene matches: 4. CDR3 length: 15 amino acids. CDR1 and CDR2 (germline): LGHNA, YSLEER. CDR3 amino acids: CASSQGGGTDNEQFF. The CDR3 region has the DNA TGCGCCAGCAGCCAAGGCGGGGGGACCGACAATGAGCAGTTCTTC.

V usage is TRBV6-5 and J usage is TRBJ2-1, with 8 bases lining up with TRBD1. Trimming took 6 bases from V and 5 from J; bases not matched to a gene: 6. Per the germline V gene, CDR1 is MNHEY and CDR2 is SVGAGI. This CDR3 has 14 residues. CDR3 nucleotide sequence: TGTGCCAGCAGCCTCGACAGGGGAAACAATGAGCAGTTCTTC. Its protein is CASSLDRGNNEQFF.

V usage is TRBV5-1 and J usage is TRBJ2-3; the match to TRBD1 covers 7 bases. V lost 3 bases to trimming and J lost 2 bases; unmatched junction nucleotides: 6. CDR1 is SGHRS, CDR2 YFSETQ, per germline. The CDR3 contains 15 residues. The CDR3 region is CASSSGTENTDTQYF. The CDR3 DNA is TGCGCCAGCAGCTCGGGGACAGAGAACACAGATACGCAGTATTTT.

The rearrangement uses TRBV6-5 and TRBJ2-3, with D possibly matching TRBD2 (6 bases). CDR3 length equals 14 residues. V lost 3 bases to trimming and J lost 3 bases, with 10 bases between them. CDR1 is MNHEY and CDR2 is SVGAGI in the germline V gene. CDR3 in amino acids: CASSYEGRTDTQYF. The CDR3 bases are TGTGCCAGCAGTTATGAAGGGAGGACAGATACGCAGTATTTT.

In DNA form, the CDR3 reads TGTGCCAGCAGCCGCACCTCCACGGACAGGGGAGATGAGCAGTTCTTC. Translated, it gives CASSRTSTDRGDEQFF. The chain uses TRBV11-3 and TRBJ2-1, with TRBD1 matching 9 bases. CDR1 and CDR2 from the germline V gene are SGHNT and YENEEA. The CDR3 consists of 16 residues. Germline trimming cut 5 bases from V and 8 bases from J; bases unmatched to any gene: 13.